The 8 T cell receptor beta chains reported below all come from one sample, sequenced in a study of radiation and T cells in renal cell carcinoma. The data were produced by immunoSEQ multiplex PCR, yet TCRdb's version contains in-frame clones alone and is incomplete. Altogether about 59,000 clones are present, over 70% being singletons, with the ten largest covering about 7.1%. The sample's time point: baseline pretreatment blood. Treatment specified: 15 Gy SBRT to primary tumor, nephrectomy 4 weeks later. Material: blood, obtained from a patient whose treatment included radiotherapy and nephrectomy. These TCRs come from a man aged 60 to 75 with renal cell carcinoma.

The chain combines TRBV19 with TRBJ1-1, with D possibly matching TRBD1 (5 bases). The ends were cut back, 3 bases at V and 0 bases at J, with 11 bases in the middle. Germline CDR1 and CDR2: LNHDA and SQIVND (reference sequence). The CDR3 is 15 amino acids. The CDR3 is CASSIQGSMNTEAFF. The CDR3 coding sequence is TGTGCCAGTAGTATTCAGGGCTCCATGAACACTGAAGCTTTCTTT.

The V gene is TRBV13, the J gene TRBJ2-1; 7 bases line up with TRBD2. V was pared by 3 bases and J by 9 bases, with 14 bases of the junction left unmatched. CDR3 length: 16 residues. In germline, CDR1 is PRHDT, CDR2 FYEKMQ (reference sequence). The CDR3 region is CASSFPTSDPLGEQFF. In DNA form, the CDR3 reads TGTGCCAGCAGCTTCCCCACTAGCGACCCTTTGGGTGAGCAGTTCTTC.

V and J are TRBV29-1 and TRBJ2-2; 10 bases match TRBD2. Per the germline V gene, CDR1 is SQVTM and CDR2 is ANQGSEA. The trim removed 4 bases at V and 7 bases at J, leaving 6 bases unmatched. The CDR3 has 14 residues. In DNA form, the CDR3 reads TGCAGCGTTGGTGCTAGCGGGAGCGGCGGGGAGCTGTTTTTT. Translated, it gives CSVGASGSGGELFF.

CDR3 loop: CASSLNADTQYF. For the CDR3, the DNA is TGTGCCAGCAGCTTAAATGCAGATACGCAGTATTTT. The V gene is TRBV11-3, the J gene TRBJ2-3; unclear D gene. CDR3 length: 12 amino acids. The V end was cut by 2 bases, the J end by 4 bases, with 4 bases between. Germline V CDR1 and CDR2: SGHNT, YENEEA.

CDR3 amino acids: CAISTGEEETDTQYF. For the CDR3, the DNA is TGTGCCATCAGTACAGGGGAGGAAGAGACAGATACGCAGTATTTT. This chain links TRBV10-3 with TRBJ2-3, with a possible D match to TRBD1 (7 bases). Germline V lookup: CDR1 ENHRY, CDR2 SYGVKD. The V and J ends lost 5 bases and 3 bases respectively, with 15 bases between them. The CDR3 extends over 15 amino acids.

Here the CDR3 reads CAWSVNRLDETQYF. The CDR3, as DNA: TGTGCCTGGAGTGTAAATAGGTTAGACGAGACCCAGTACTTC. J is TRBJ2-5 and V is TRBV30; D uncertain. V lost 0 bases and J 5 bases, leaving 13 bases between the germline ends. CDR3 length equals 14 residues. Per germline, CDR1 GTSNPN and CDR2 SVGIG (reference sequence).

The DNA for the CDR3 is TGTGCCAGCATCAGAATGGGGTCCGGGGAGCTGTTTTTT. Translating gives CASIRMGSGELFF. J is TRBJ2-2 and V is TRBV6-6; D not certain. Trimming left V 7 bases short and J 6 bases short, with 12 bases between. The germline V gene has CDR1 MNHNY and CDR2 SVGAGI (reference sequence). CDR3 length: 13 residues.

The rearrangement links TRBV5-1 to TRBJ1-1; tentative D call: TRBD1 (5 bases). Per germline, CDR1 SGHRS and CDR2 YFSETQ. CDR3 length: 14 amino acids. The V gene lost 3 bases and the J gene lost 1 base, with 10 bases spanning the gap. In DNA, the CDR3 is TGCGCCAGCAGCTCGGTGGGGGGGAACACTGAAGCTTTCTTT. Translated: CASSSVGGNTEAFF.